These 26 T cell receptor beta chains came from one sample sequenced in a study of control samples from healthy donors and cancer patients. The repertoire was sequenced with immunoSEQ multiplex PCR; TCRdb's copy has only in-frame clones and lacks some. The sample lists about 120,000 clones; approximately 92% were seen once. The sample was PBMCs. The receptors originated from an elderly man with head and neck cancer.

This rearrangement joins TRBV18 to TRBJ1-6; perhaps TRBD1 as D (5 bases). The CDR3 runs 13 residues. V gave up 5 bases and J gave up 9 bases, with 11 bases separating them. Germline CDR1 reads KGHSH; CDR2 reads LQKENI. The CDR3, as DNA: TGTGCCAGCTCAGCGGGGGTTGGTTCACCCCTCCACTTT. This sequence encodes CASSAGVGSPLHF.

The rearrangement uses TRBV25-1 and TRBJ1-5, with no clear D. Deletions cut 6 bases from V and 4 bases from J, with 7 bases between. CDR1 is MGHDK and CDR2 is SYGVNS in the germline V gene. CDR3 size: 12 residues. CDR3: CASRGPNQPQHF. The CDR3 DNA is TGTGCCAGCAGAGGGCCTAATCAGCCCCAGCATTTT.

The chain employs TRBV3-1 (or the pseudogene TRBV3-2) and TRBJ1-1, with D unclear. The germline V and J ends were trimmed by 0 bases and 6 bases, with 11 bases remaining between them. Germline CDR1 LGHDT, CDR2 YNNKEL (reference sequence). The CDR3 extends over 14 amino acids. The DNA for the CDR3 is TGTGCCAGCAGCCAAGAAGGGAGCCGTTCTGAAGCTTTCTTT. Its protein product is CASSQEGSRSEAFF.

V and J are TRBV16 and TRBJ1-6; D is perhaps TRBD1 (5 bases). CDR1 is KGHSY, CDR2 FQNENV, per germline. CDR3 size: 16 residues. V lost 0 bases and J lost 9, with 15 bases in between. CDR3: CASSQSTGREGSPLHF. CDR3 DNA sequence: TGTGCCAGCAGCCAATCCACGGGCAGGGAGGGTTCACCCCTCCACTTT.

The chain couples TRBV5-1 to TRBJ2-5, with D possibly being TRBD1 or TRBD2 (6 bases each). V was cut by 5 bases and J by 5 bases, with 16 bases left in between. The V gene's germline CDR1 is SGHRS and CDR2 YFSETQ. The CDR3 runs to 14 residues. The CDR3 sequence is CASSEGGWGETQYF. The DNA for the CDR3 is TGCGCCAGCAGTGAAGGGGGGTGGGGGGAGACCCAGTACTTC.

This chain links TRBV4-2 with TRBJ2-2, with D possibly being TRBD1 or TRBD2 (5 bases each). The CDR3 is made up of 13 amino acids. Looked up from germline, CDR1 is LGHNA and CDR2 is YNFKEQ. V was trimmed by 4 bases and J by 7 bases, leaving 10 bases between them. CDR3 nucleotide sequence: TGTGCCAGCAGCCGTGGGGGTGGCGGGGAGCTGTTTTTT. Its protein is CASSRGGGGELFF.

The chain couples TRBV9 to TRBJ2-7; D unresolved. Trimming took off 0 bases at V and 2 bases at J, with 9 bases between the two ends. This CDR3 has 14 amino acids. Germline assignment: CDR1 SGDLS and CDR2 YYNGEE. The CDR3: CASSVEGLAYEQYF. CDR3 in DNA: TGTGCCAGCAGCGTAGAGGGCCTCGCCTACGAGCAGTACTTC.

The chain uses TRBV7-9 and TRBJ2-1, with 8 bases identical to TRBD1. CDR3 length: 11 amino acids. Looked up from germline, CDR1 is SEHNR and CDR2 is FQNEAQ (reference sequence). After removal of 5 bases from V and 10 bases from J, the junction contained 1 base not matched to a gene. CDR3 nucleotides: TGTGCCAGCAGCCGACAGGGGGAGCAGTTCTTC. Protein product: CASSRQGEQFF. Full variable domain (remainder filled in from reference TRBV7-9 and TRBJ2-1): DTGVSQNPRHKITKRGQNVTFRCDPISEHNRLYWYRQTLGQGPEFLTYFQNEAQLEKSRLLSDRFSAERPKGSFSTLEIQRTEQGDSAMYLCASSRQGEQFFGPGTRLTVL.

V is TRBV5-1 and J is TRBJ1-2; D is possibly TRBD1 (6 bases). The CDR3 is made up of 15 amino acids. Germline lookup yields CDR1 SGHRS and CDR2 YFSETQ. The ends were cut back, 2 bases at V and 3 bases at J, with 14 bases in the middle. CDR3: CASSLFGGRDYGYTF. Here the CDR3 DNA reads TGCGCCAGCAGCTTATTTGGGGGGCGGGACTATGGCTACACCTTC.

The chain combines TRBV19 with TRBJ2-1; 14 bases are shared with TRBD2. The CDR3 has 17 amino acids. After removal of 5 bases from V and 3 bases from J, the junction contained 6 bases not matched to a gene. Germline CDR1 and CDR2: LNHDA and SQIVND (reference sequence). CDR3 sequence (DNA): TGTGCCAGTAGTTCTTCGACTAGCGGGAGGGACTACAATGAGCAGTTCTTC. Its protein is CASSSSTSGRDYNEQFF. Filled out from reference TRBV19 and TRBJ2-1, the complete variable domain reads DGGITQSPKYLFRKEGQNVTLSCEQNLNHDAMYWYRQDPGQGLRLIYYSQIVNDFQKGDIAEGYSVSREKKESFPLTVTSAQKNPTAFYLCASSSSTSGRDYNEQFFGPGTRLTVL.

Written as DNA, the CDR3 is TGTGCCAGCAGCTTATTCCCCCCCGGGTCCGAGCAGTACTTC. This gives the protein CASSLFPPGSEQYF. The chain couples TRBV7-9 to TRBJ2-7; D is uncertain. The CDR3 spans 14 residues. Germline V gives CDR1 SEHNR, CDR2 FQNEAQ (reference sequence). The V end lost 2 bases, the J end lost 6 bases, and 14 bases lay between the germline ends.

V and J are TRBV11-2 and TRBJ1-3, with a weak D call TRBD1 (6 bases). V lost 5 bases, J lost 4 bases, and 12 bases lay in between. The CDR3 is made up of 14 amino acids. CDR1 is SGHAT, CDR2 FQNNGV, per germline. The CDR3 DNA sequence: TGTGCCAGCAGCCGCGCAGGGGAGGGAAACACCATATATTTT. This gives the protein CASSRAGEGNTIYF.

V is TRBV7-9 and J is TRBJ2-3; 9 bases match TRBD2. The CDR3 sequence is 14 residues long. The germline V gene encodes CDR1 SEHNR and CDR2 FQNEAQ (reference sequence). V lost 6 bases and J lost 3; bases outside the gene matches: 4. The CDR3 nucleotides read TGTGCCAGCAGTCGGCGGGGGGGAACAGATACGCAGTATTTT. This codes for CASSRRGGTDTQYF.

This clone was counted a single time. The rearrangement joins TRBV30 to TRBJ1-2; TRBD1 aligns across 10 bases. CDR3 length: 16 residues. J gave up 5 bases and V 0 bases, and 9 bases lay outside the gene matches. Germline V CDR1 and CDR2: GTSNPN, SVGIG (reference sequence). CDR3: CAWSVTRTGGSYGYTF. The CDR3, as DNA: TGTGCCTGGAGTGTTACTAGGACAGGGGGTTCATATGGCTACACCTTC.

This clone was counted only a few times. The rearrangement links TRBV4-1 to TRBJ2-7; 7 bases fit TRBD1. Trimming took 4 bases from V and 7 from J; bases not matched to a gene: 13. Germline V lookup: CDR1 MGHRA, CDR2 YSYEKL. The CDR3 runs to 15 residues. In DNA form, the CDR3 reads TGCGCCAGCAGCCCCCGGGACAGCAACTGGTTAGAGCAGTACTTC. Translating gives CASSPRDSNWLEQYF.

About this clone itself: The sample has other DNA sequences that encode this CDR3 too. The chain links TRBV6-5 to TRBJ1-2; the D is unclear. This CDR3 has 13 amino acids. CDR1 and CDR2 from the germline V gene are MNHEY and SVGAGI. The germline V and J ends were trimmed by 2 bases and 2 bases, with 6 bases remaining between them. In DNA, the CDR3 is TGTGCCAGCAGTTACACGGGAAACTATGGCTACACCTTC. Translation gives CASSYTGNYGYTF.

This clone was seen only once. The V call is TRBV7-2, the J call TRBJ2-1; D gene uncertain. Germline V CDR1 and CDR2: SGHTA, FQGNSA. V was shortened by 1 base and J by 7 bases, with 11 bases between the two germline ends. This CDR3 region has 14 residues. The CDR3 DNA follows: TGTGCCAGCAGCTTAGGCAACTCGCGGAATGAGCAGTTCTTC. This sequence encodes CASSLGNSRNEQFF.

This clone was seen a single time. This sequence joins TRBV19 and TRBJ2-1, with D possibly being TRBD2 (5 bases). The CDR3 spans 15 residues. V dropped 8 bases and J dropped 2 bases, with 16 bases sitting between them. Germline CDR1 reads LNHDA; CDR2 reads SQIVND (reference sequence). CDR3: CASARGARPYNEQFF. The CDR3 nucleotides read TGTGCCAGTGCTCGGGGTGCCCGACCCTACAATGAGCAGTTCTTC.

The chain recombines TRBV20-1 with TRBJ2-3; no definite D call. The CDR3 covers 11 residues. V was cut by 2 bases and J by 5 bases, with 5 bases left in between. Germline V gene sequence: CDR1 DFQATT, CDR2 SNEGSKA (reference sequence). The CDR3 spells CSARHRDTQYF. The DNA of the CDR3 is TGCAGTGCTAGACACCGAGATACGCAGTATTTT.

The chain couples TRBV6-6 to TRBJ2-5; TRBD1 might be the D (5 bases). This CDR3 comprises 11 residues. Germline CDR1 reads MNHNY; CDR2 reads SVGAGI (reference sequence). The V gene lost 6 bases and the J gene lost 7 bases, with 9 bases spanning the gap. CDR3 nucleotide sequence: TGTGCCAGCAGGACAGCAGGGACCCAGTACTTC. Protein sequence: CASRTAGTQYF.

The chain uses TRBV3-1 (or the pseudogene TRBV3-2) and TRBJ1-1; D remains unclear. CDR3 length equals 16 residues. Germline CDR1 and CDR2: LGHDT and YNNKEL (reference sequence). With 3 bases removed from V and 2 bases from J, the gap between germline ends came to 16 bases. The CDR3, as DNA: TGTGCCAGCAGCCATCCCCTACAGTCACGAAACACTGAAGCTTTCTTT. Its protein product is CASSHPLQSRNTEAFF.

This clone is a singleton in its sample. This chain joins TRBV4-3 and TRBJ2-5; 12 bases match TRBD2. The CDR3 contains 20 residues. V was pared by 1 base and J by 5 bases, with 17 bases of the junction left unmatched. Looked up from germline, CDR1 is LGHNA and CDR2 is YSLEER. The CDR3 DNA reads TGCGCCAGCAGCCAAGCGTCAGGACCTAAACGACTAGCGGGAGAGGAGACCCAGTACTTC. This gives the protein CASSQASGPKRLAGEETQYF.

CDR3 in DNA: TGTGCCAGCAGCTTAGTCGGGGGTGGAAACAATCAGCCCCAGCATTTT. Protein product: CASSLVGGGNNQPQHF. The genes are TRBV7-2 and TRBJ1-5; the D gene is possibly TRBD1 (5 bases). Germline CDR1 SGHTA, CDR2 FQGNSA. CDR3 length: 16 residues. Trimming stripped 1 base from V and 3 bases from J, with 13 bases between.

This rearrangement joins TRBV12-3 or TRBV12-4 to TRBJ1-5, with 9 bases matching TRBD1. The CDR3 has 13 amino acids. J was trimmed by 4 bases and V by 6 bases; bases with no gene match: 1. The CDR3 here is CASRGTGNQPQHF. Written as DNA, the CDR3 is TGTGCCAGCAGGGGGACAGGGAATCAGCCCCAGCATTTT.

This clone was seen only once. The CDR3 DNA sequence: TGTGCCAGCAGTAAAGAACAGGGTGACAATCAGCCCCAGCATTTT. Translated, it gives CASSKEQGDNQPQHF. The rearrangement links TRBV7-2 to TRBJ1-5; D possibly corresponds to TRBD1 (6 bases). The CDR3 length is 15 residues. V was pared by 6 bases and J by 3 bases, with 15 bases between. Germline CDR1 and CDR2: SGHTA and FQGNSA.

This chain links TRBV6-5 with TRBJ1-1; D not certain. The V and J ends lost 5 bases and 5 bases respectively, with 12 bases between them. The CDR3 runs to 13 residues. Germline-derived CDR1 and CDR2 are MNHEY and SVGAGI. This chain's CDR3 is CASSPPYSTEAFF. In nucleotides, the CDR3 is TGTGCCAGCAGTCCCCCTTATAGTACTGAAGCTTTCTTT.